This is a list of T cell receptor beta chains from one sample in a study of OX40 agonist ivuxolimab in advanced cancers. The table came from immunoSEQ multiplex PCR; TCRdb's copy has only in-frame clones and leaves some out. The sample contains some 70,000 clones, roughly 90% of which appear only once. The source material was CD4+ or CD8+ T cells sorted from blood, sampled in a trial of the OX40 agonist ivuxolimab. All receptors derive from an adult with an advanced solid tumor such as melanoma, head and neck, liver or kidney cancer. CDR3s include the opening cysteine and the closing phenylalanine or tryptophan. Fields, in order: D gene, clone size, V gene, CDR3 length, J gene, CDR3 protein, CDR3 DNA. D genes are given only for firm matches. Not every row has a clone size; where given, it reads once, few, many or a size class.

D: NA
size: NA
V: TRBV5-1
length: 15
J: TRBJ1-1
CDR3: CASSFEKITNTEAFF
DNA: TGCGCCAGCAGCTTCGAAAAAATTACGAACACTGAAGCTTTCTTT

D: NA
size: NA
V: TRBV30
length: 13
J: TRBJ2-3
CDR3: CAWKAQHPDTQYF
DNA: TGTGCCTGGAAGGCTCAGCATCCGGATACGCAGTATTTT

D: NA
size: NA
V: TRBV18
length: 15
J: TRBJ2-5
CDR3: CASSPLAQPQETQYF
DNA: TGTGCCAGCTCACCACTGGCACAGCCACAAGAGACCCAGTACTTC

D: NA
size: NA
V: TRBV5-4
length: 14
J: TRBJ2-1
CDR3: CASSTTSLYNEQFF
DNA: TGTGCCAGCAGCACCACTAGTCTCTACAATGAGCAGTTCTTC

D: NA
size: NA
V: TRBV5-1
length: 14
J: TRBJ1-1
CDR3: CASSLTGMNTEAFF
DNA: TGCGCCAGCAGCTTGACAGGGATGAACACTGAAGCTTTCTTT

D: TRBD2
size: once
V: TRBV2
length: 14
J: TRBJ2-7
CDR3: CASNLGTNLYEQYF
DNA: TGTGCCAGCAATCTAGGGACTAATCTATACGAGCAGTACTTC

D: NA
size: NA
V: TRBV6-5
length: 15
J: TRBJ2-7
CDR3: CASSYSLSGSYEQYF
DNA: TGTGCCAGCAGTTACTCCCTTTCGGGCTCCTACGAGCAGTACTTC

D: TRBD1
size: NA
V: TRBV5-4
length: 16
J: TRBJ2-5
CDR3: CASSHPGTGKGETQYF
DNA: TGTGCCAGCAGCCACCCCGGGACAGGGAAAGGAGAGACCCAGTACTTC

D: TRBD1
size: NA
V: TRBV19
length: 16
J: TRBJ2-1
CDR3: CASSLSRTGPLDEQFF
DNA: TGTGCCAGTAGCCTGAGCAGGACAGGCCCCCTCGATGAGCAGTTCTTC

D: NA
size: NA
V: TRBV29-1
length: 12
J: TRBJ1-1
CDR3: CSVGTGDTEAFF
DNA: TGCAGCGTTGGGACGGGGGACACTGAAGCTTTCTTT

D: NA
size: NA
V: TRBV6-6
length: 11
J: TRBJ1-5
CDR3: CASGGRQPQHF
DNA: TGTGCCAGCGGAGGTAGGCAGCCCCAGCATTTT

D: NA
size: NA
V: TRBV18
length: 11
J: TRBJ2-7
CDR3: CASSPDREQYF
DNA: TGTGCCAGCTCACCGGACCGCGAGCAGTACTTC

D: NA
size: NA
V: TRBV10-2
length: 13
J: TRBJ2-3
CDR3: CAGLADSTDTQYF
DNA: TGCGCCGGACTTGCGGATAGCACAGATACGCAGTATTTT

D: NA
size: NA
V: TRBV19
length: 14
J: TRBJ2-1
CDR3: CASSIADRLNEQFF
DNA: TGTGCCAGTAGTATAGCCGACAGGTTAAATGAGCAGTTCTTC

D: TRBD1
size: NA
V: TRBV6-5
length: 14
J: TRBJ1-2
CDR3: CASRRLGTVYGYTF
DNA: TGTGCCAGCAGGAGACTCGGGACAGTCTATGGCTACACCTTC

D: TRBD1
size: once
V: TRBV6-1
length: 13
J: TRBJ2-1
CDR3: CATSDRALYEQFF
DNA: TGTGCCACCTCGGACAGGGCTTTGTATGAGCAGTTCTTC

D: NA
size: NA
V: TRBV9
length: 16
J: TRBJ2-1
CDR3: CASSVGPGEGYNEQFF
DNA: TGTGCCAGCAGCGTAGGACCAGGGGAAGGCTACAATGAGCAGTTCTTC

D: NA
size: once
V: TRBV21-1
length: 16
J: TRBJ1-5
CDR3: CASSRLDREINQPQHF
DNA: TGTGCCAGCAGCAGGCTGGACAGGGAAATCAATCAGCCCCAGCATTTT

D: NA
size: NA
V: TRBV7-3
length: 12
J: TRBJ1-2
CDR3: CASSPSLGGYTF
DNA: TGTGCCAGCAGCCCCTCCCTGGGAGGCTACACCTTC

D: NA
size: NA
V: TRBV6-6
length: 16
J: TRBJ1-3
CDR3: CASSYDPGISGNTIYF
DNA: TGTGCCAGCAGTTACGACCCAGGGATCTCTGGAAACACCATATATTTT

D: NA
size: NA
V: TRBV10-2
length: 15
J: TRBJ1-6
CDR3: CASRAPSAGNSPLHF
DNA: TGCGCCAGCAGGGCCCCATCGGCAGGGAATTCACCCCTCCACTTT

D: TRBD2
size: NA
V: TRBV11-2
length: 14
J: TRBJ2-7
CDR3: CASSLVASGYEQYF
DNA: TGTGCCAGCAGCTTAGTGGCTAGCGGGTACGAGCAGTACTTC

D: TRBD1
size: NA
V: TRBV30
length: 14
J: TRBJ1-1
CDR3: CASEGTGGRPEAFF
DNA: TGTGCCTCTGAGGGGACAGGCGGTCGACCTGAAGCTTTCTTT

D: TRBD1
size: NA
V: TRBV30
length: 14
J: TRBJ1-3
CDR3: CASRDRESGNTIYF
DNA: TGTGCCAGCCGGGACAGGGAGTCTGGAAACACCATATATTTT

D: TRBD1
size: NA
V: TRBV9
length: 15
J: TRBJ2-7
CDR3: CASSIGTGGSYEQYF
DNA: TGTGCCAGCAGTATAGGGACAGGGGGTTCCTACGAGCAGTACTTC

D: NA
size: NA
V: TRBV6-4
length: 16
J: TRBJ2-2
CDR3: CASSRGTGRNTGELFF
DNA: TGTGCCAGCAGCCGAGGGACCGGTAGAAACACCGGGGAGCTGTTTTTT

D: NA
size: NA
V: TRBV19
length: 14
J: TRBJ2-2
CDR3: CASSIGRATGELFF
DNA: TGTGCCAGTAGTATTGGGCGGGCTACCGGGGAGCTGTTTTTT

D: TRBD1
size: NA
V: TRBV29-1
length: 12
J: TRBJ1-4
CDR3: CSVGQGDEKLFF
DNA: TGCAGCGTGGGACAGGGAGATGAAAAACTGTTTTTT

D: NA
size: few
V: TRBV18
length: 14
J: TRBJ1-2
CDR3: CASSLNNGDYGYTF
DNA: TGTGCCAGCTCACTCAACAATGGTGACTATGGCTACACCTTC

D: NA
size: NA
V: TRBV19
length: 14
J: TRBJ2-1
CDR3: CASSPWNYDNEQFF
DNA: TGTGCCAGTAGCCCATGGAACTATGACAATGAGCAGTTCTTC

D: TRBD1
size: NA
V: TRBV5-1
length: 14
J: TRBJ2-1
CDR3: CASSARTGNNEQFF
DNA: TGCGCCAGCAGCGCAAGGACAGGGAACAATGAGCAGTTCTTC

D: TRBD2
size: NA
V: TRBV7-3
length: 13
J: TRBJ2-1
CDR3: CASSLAGGPEQFF
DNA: TGTGCCAGCAGTCTAGCGGGGGGTCCTGAGCAGTTCTTC

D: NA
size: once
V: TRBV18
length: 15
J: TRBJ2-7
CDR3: CASSPPGLETYEQYF
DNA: TGTGCCAGCTCACCCCCGGGACTGGAGACCTACGAGCAGTACTTC

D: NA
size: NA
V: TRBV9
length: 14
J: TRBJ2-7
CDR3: CASSITGSSYEQYF
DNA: TGTGCCAGCAGCATCACAGGGAGCTCCTACGAGCAGTACTTC

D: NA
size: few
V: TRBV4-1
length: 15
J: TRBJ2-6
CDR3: CASSHAPRGANVLTF
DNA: TGCGCCAGCAGCCACGCCCCGAGGGGGGCCAACGTCCTGACTTTC